This record looks at one T cell receptor beta chain sequence and its context. Its specificity is not known. The data were taken from a study of T cells expressing NK-cell markers. Study at large: The TCR beta repertoires were obtained from sorted CD3+CD56+NKG2C+, CD3+CD56+NKG2C- and CD3+CD56-NKG2C+ T cells.

The study's findings and limits: The CD3+CD56-NKG2C+ fraction of a few donors was also led by these clonotypes.

This CDR3 region has 14 residues. Germline CDR1 SEHNR, CDR2 FQNEAQ (reference sequence). From its re-call of the 5' RACE reads, TCRdb lists each CDR3 protein once, without DNA. This sample's table reports 200,000 to 300,000 distinct CDR3 sequences. Input material: blood T cells: a sorted CD56 or NKG2C T cell subset, CD4+ or CD8+ T cells, or bulk PBMC T cells (not recorded which). This TCR derives from a man younger than 35 in good health. This rearrangement joins TRBV7-9 to TRBJ1-2. CDR3 sequence reads: CASSPTGPSHGYTF.